The 18 T cell receptor beta chains reported below all come from one sample, sequenced in a study of CD8+ T cells in alopecia areata. RNA was extracted and reverse transcribed into cDNA as the sequencing template. Repertoires were generated with immunoSEQ multiplex PCR, while TCRdb's copy carries only in-frame clones and drops some. The sample carries about 110,000 clones, approximately 63% recorded once. The sequenced sample consisted of CD8+ T cells sorted from blood. The receptors originated from a human donor in good health.

V gene TRBV2 combines with J gene TRBJ2-3, with TRBD2 as a possible D gene (7 bases). Germline V gene sequence: CDR1 SNHLY, CDR2 FYNNEI. There are 15 residues in the CDR3. Deletions cut 2 bases from V and 5 bases from J, with 14 bases between. CDR3 amino acids: CASSEKGGARDTQYF. The CDR3 DNA follows: TGTGCCAGCAGTGAAAAGGGGGGGGCGCGAGATACGCAGTATTTT.

The sample holds one count of this clone. The chain carries TRBV27 and TRBJ1-2; perhaps TRBD1 as D (5 bases). With 6 bases removed from V and 0 bases from J, the gap between germline ends came to 11 bases. CDR1 is MNHEY and CDR2 is SMNVEV in the germline V gene (reference sequence). The CDR3 length is 14 residues. CDR3 nucleotides: TGTGCCAGCAGCCCTGCCAGGGCTAACTATGGCTACACCTTC. As protein: CASSPARANYGYTF.

The V and J genes are TRBV5-1 and TRBJ2-5, with TRBD1 identical over 7 bases. Germline lookup yields CDR1 SGHRS and CDR2 YFSETQ. V gave up 2 bases and J gave up 5 bases; unmatched junction bases: 12. The CDR3 has 16 residues. CDR3 DNA sequence: TGCGCCAGCAGCTTAGTGACAGGGACGGTAGAGGAGACCCAGTACTTC. This translates into CASSLVTGTVEETQYF.

The chain links TRBV6-5 to TRBJ1-6; no definite D call. The CDR3 runs to 16 residues. Trimming shortened V by 0 bases and J by 3 bases, and 9 bases separated the two germline ends. Germline CDR1 reads MNHEY; CDR2 reads SVGAGI. Here the CDR3 DNA reads TGTGCCAGCAGTTACTCGTTCCGTGTCTATAATTCACCCCTCCACTTT. This encodes CASSYSFRVYNSPLHF.

The CDR3 sequence: CASSVGDFWADTQYF. The CDR3 nucleotides read TGTGCCAGCAGCGTAGGTGACTTCTGGGCAGATACGCAGTATTTT. The chain employs TRBV9 and TRBJ2-3; D call uncertain. Between the trimmed V and J ends, which lost 0 bases and 4 bases, there was a span of 12 bases. The CDR3 extends over 15 amino acids. Germline-derived CDR1 and CDR2 are SGDLS and YYNGEE.

The J gene is TRBJ2-2, the V gene TRBV27; 9 nucleotides match TRBD1. V shed 6 bases, J shed 7 bases, and the junction held 6 bases outside the gene matches. In germline, CDR1 is MNHEY, CDR2 SMNVEV (reference sequence). CDR3 length equals 14 residues. The CDR3 reads CASRQGAAVGELFF. The CDR3 DNA reads as TGTGCCAGCAGACAGGGGGCGGCGGTCGGGGAGCTGTTTTTT.

This sequence joins TRBV6-5 and TRBJ2-7; TRBD2 might be the D (5 bases). The CDR3 consists of 12 residues. Germline assignment: CDR1 MNHEY and CDR2 SVGAGI. Between the trimmed V and J ends, which lost 6 bases and 3 bases, there was a span of 9 bases. The chain's CDR3 is CASRDLSYEQYF. Here the CDR3 DNA reads TGTGCCAGCAGGGACTTGAGCTACGAGCAGTACTTC.

This chain joins TRBV6-5 and TRBJ1-6; D not resolved. Germline lookup yields CDR1 MNHEY and CDR2 SVGAGI. The CDR3 covers 12 residues. V lost 2 bases and J lost 7, with 3 bases in between. CDR3 in amino acids: CASSYTNSPLHF. As DNA, the CDR3 is TGTGCCAGCAGTTACACGAATTCACCCCTCCACTTT.

The genes are TRBV5-6 and TRBJ2-2; D is perhaps TRBD2 (5 bases). CDR3 length equals 16 residues. V was pared by 4 bases and J by 6 bases, with 19 bases between. The germline V gene has CDR1 SGHDT and CDR2 YYEEEE. CDR3 bases: TGTGCCAGCAGCGGAGGACCGCCGTTTCCTCCCGGGGAGCTGTTTTTT. Encoded protein: CASSGGPPFPPGELFF.

This clone was detected only once. The CDR3 region is CASSQDISGSYNEQFF. The CDR3 DNA reads as TGCGCCAGCAGCCAAGATATCAGTGGATCCTACAATGAGCAGTTCTTC. This chain uses TRBV4-3 with TRBJ2-1, with D hard to call. From germline, CDR1 is LGHNA and CDR2 YSLEER. V gave up 0 bases and J gave up 1 base, with 10 bases separating them. The CDR3 runs 16 residues.

V is TRBV10-2 and J is TRBJ2-5; tentatively, D is TRBD2 (5 bases). The CDR3 consists of 12 residues. Germline CDR1 and CDR2: WSHSY and SAAADI. V was shortened by 8 bases and J by 4 bases, with 11 bases between the two germline ends. CDR3: CASLTRGETQYF. The CDR3 DNA reads as TGCGCCAGCTTAACTCGGGGAGAGACCCAGTACTTC.

The V call is TRBV6-5, the J call TRBJ2-2; D is undetermined. V lost 4 bases to trimming and J lost 1 base, with 7 bases between them. This CDR3 has 14 amino acids. The germline V gene encodes CDR1 MNHEY and CDR2 SVGAGI. The CDR3 region has the DNA TGTGCCAGCAGTTCGGCAGGGAACACCGGGGAGCTGTTTTTT. The encoded protein is CASSSAGNTGELFF.

This clone was recorded a few times. The rearrangement joins TRBV5-1 to TRBJ2-3; 7 bases fit TRBD1. This CDR3 has 13 residues. Germline assignment: CDR1 SGHRS and CDR2 YFSETQ. Trimming removed 4 bases from V and 3 bases from J; junction bases left unmatched: 2. The CDR3 here is CASSPGQTDTQYF. As DNA, the CDR3 is TGCGCCAGCAGCCCGGGACAGACAGATACGCAGTATTTT.

V gene TRBV29-1 combines with J gene TRBJ2-2; 8 bases map to TRBD1. The V gene end was trimmed by 6 bases and the J gene end by 10 bases; junction bases not matched to a gene: 4. The CDR3 runs 11 residues. The germline gives CDR1 SQVTM, CDR2 ANQGSEA. The DNA of the CDR3 is TGCAGCGTGGCAGGGGGCGAGGAGCTGTTTTTT. Residues: CSVAGGEELFF.

The chain employs TRBV5-6 and TRBJ2-6, with a possible D match to TRBD1 (5 bases). The V and J ends lost 8 bases and 4 bases respectively, with 10 bases between them. This CDR3 has 13 residues. Germline V gene sequence: CDR1 SGHDT, CDR2 YYEEEE. The CDR3 spells CASSGSGANVLTF. As DNA, the CDR3 is TGTGCCAGTTCAGGGTCCGGGGCCAACGTCCTGACTTTC.

The chain links TRBV5-1 to TRBJ2-6, with 10 nucleotides matching TRBD2. This CDR3 is built from 16 residues. The junction had 4 bases not matched to a gene; V was cut back by 4 bases and J by 3 bases. The germline V gene has CDR1 SGHRS and CDR2 YFSETQ. The CDR3 DNA follows: TGCGCCAGCAGCCAGCGGGGGGGCCTTGGGGCCAACGTCCTGACTTTC. Its protein product is CASSQRGGLGANVLTF.

The V and J genes are TRBV7-2 and TRBJ2-3, with TRBD2 matching 8 bases. After removal of 3 bases from V and 4 bases from J, the junction contained 6 bases not matched to a gene. The CDR3 extends over 15 amino acids. Germline CDR1 is SGHTA and CDR2 is FQGNSA. Here the CDR3 DNA reads TGTGCCAGCAGCTTCGCCGGGGGGGACGCAGATACGCAGTATTTT. This encodes CASSFAGGDADTQYF.

The V gene is TRBV19, the J gene TRBJ2-5, with 7 bases aligning to TRBD1. The CDR3 is made up of 16 amino acids. In germline, CDR1 is LNHDA, CDR2 SQIVND (reference sequence). V shed 4 bases and J 5 bases; nucleotides not matched to a gene: 13. The CDR3 DNA is TGTGCCAGTAGTACCCAGGACAGGAAGGGACGGGAGACCCAGTACTTC. It translates to CASSTQDRKGRETQYF.